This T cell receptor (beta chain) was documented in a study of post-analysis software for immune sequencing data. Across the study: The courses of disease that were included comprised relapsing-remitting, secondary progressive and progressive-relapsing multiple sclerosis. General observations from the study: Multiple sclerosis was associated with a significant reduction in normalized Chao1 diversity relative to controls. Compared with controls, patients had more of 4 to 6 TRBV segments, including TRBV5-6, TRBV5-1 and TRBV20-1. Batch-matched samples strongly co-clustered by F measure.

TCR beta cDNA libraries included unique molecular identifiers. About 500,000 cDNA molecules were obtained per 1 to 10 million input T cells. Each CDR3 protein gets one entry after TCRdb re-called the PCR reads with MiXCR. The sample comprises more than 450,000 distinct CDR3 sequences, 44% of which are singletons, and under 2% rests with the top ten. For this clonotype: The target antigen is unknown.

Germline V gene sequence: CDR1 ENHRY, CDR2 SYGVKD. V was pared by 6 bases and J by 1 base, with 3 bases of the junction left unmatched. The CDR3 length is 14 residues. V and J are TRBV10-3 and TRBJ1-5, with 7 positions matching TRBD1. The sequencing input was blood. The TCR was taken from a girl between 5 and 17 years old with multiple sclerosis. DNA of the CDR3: TGTGCCATCAGAGGAGGGGGCAGCAATCAGCCCCAGCATTTT. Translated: CAIRGGGSNQPQHF.